These 11 T cell receptor beta chains came from one sample sequenced in a study of PD-L1 blockade in urothelial cancer. Time point defined: pretreatment peripheral blood. The repertoire was sequenced with immunoSEQ multiplex PCR; TCRdb's copy has only in-frame clones and lacks some. The sample comprises more than 55,000 clones, over 75% of which are singletons, and 1.6% rests with the top ten. The specimen comprised PBMCs, sampled around atezolizumab (anti-PD-L1) treatment. Receptors originate from a man between 70 and 80 years old with urothelial cancer.

This clone was detected once. This chain uses TRBV19 with TRBJ2-6; D remains unclear. Germline assignment: CDR1 LNHDA and CDR2 SQIVND (reference sequence). Between the trimmed V and J ends, which lost 2 bases and 0 bases, there was a span of 8 bases. The CDR3 length is 16 residues. CDR3 DNA sequence: TGTGCCAGTAGTATATTGGGCGACTCTGGGGCCAACGTCCTGACTTTC. It translates to CASSILGDSGANVLTF.

In nucleotides, the CDR3 is TGTGCCAGCAGCTTAGCGCTTCACCCGGTCTATGAGCAGTTCTTC. Amino acid sequence: CASSLALHPVYEQFF. The V call is TRBV7-8, the J call TRBJ2-1, with D unclear. Germline V lookup: CDR1 SGHVS, CDR2 FQNEAQ. The CDR3 totals 15 residues. Trimming cost V 0 bases and J 8 bases, with 14 bases left between them.

This sequence joins TRBV11-2 and TRBJ2-7; a weak D match, TRBD1 (6 bases). The CDR3 spans 14 residues. The germline CDR1 and CDR2 sequences are SGHAT and FQNNGV. The V and J ends lost 4 bases and 2 bases respectively, with 12 bases between them. In nucleotides, the CDR3 is TGTGCCAGCAGCTACCCCGGGACACCCTACGAGCAGTACTTC. It specifies CASSYPGTPYEQYF.

The rearrangement uses TRBV5-4 and TRBJ2-3; TRBD2 matches at 9 bases. CDR1 SGHNT and CDR2 YYREEE come from the germline V gene (reference sequence). This CDR3 is built from 15 residues. Unmatched junction bases numbered 3, after V lost 4 bases and J lost 0 bases. In DNA, the CDR3 is TGTGCCAGCAGCCTCGGACTAGCGAGCACAGATACGCAGTATTTT. As protein: CASSLGLASTDTQYF.

The chain is built from TRBV7-2 and TRBJ2-5; 8 bases agree with TRBD1. V lost 7 bases to trimming and J lost 4 bases; unmatched junction nucleotides: 11. CDR1 and CDR2 from the germline V gene are SGHTA and FQGNSA. There are 15 residues in the CDR3. CDR3 sequence reads: CASTSGQGWGETQYF. The DNA of the CDR3 is TGTGCCAGCACCTCCGGACAGGGCTGGGGAGAGACCCAGTACTTC.

The chain carries TRBV19 and TRBJ2-2, with no clear D. The ends were cut back, 4 bases at V and 0 bases at J, with 6 bases in the middle. The CDR3 has 14 amino acids. In germline, CDR1 is LNHDA, CDR2 SQIVND (reference sequence). The CDR3 region has the DNA TGTGCCAGTAGTAAACAGACGAACACCGGGGAGCTGTTTTTT. Protein product: CASSKQTNTGELFF. The whole variable domain, remainder taken from reference TRBV19 and TRBJ2-2, is DGGITQSPKYLFRKEGQNVTLSCEQNLNHDAMYWYRQDPGQGLRLIYYSQIVNDFQKGDIAEGYSVSREKKESFPLTVTSAQKNPTAFYLCASSKQTNTGELFFGEGSRLTVL.

This rearrangement joins TRBV11-3 to TRBJ2-7, with TRBD2 identical over 9 bases. Losses at the gene ends were 7 bases for V and 5 bases for J; bases not matched to a gene: 9. This CDR3 region has 14 residues. Per the germline V gene, CDR1 is SGHNT and CDR2 is YENEEA. CDR3 sequence: CASTVAGVVHEQYF. The CDR3 bases are TGTGCCAGCACCGTAGCGGGAGTCGTGCACGAGCAGTACTTC.

V usage is TRBV6-4 and J usage is TRBJ2-3, with D possibly being TRBD2 (5 bases). V was clipped by 7 bases and J by 2 bases, with 19 bases between them. Germline V gives CDR1 MRHNA, CDR2 SNTAGT. The CDR3 consists of 16 residues. CDR3 in DNA: TGTGCCAGCACCAAGGACTCGCCTTTTCTCACAGATACGCAGTATTTT. It translates to CASTKDSPFLTDTQYF.

This chain links TRBV19 with TRBJ2-7; maybe TRBD2 (6 bases). V lost 1 base and J 7 bases, leaving 11 bases between the germline ends. This CDR3 comprises 13 residues. Germline lookup yields CDR1 LNHDA and CDR2 SQIVND (reference sequence). The CDR3 spells CASSIGPAGEQYF. In DNA, the CDR3 is TGTGCCAGTAGTATAGGGCCCGCGGGGGAGCAGTACTTC.

The chain has TRBV19 and TRBJ1-2; 7 bases fit TRBD1. Per the germline V gene, CDR1 is LNHDA and CDR2 is SQIVND (reference sequence). CDR3 size: 16 residues. V lost 3 bases, J lost 0 bases, and 7 bases stayed unmatched. CDR3: CASSMGQIISNYGYTF. As DNA, the CDR3 is TGTGCCAGTAGTATGGGACAGATAATTTCTAACTATGGCTACACCTTC. Complete variable domain (other parts from reference TRBV19 and TRBJ1-2): DGGITQSPKYLFRKEGQNVTLSCEQNLNHDAMYWYRQDPGQGLRLIYYSQIVNDFQKGDIAEGYSVSREKKESFPLTVTSAQKNPTAFYLCASSMGQIISNYGYTFGSGTRLTVV.

This clone has more than one count but fewer than ten. This rearrangement joins TRBV5-4 to TRBJ1-1; the match to TRBD1 covers 9 bases. The CDR3 extends over 13 amino acids. V lost 0 bases, J lost 8 bases, and 2 bases stayed unmatched. CDR1 SGHNT and CDR2 YYREEE come from the germline V gene (reference sequence). The CDR3 DNA reads as TGTGCCAGCAGCTTGGACAGGGGGCTCGAAGCTTTCTTT. Its translation is CASSLDRGLEAFF.